These 12 T cell receptor beta chains were all obtained from the same sample, sequenced in a study of cytomegalovirus exposure and HLA in healthy donors. PCR primers comprised 60 Vbeta and 13 Jbeta primers. Clones were read by immunoSEQ multiplex PCR, and TCRdb kept only the in-frame ones, dropping some. The repertoire has around 150,000 clones, roughly three quarters of them found once; the top ten carry about 2.2%. The sequencing sample was made of PBMCs. These receptor sequences come from a man aged 30 to 39 in good health and CMV-seronegative.

The chain joins TRBV20-1 to TRBJ2-1; weak D call: TRBD1 (5 bases). CDR3 length: 8 amino acids. Per germline, CDR1 DFQATT and CDR2 SNEGSKA (reference sequence). The CDR3 nucleotides are TGCGTTATTCAGGGGCAGTTCTTC. It is translated as CVIQGQFF.

The chain employs TRBV5-1 and TRBJ2-5; 7 bases agree with TRBD1. The V segment lost 4 bases and the J segment 5 bases; nucleotides outside the gene matches: 8. Germline V gene lookup returns CDR1 SGHRS and CDR2 YFSETQ. There are 14 residues in the CDR3. The CDR3 spells CASSAGQAEETQYF. CDR3 in DNA: TGCGCCAGCAGCGCCGGACAGGCTGAGGAGACCCAGTACTTC.

The genes are TRBV9 and TRBJ2-2; D perhaps matches TRBD1 (5 bases). V was pared by 0 bases and J by 1 base, with 10 bases between. Germline V gene sequence: CDR1 SGDLS, CDR2 YYNGEE. The CDR3 has 16 amino acids. The CDR3: CASSVAAGQNTGELFF. The CDR3 nucleotides read TGTGCCAGCAGCGTAGCTGCAGGGCAGAACACCGGGGAGCTGTTTTTT.

J is TRBJ1-6 and V is TRBV9, with 7 bases that match TRBD1. The CDR3 is 14 residues long. CDR1 and CDR2 from the germline V gene are SGDLS and YYNGEE. The junction had 4 bases not matched to a gene; V was cut back by 3 bases and J by 7 bases. The CDR3 DNA reads as TGTGCCAGCAGCGCCACAGGGGAGAATTCACCCCTCCACTTT. Encoded protein: CASSATGENSPLHF.

V usage is TRBV28 and J usage is TRBJ2-7, with TRBD2 matching 8 bases. Unmatched junction bases numbered 7, after V lost 6 bases and J lost 3 bases. The germline CDR1 and CDR2 sequences are MDHEN and SYDVKM. This CDR3 contains 14 residues. CDR3 region: CASSFTGGFYEQYF. CDR3 nucleotide sequence: TGTGCCAGCAGCTTTACGGGGGGGTTCTACGAGCAGTACTTC.

This chain uses TRBV7-2 with TRBJ1-5; 7 nucleotides align to TRBD1. Germline V gene data show CDR1 as SGHTA and CDR2 as FQGNSA. V shed 4 bases and J 7 bases; nucleotides not matched to a gene: 10. The CDR3 length is 15 residues. The CDR3 DNA follows: TGTGCCAGCAGCTATATAAACAGGGGCTACCAGCCCCAGCATTTT. Protein: CASSYINRGYQPQHF.

The J gene is TRBJ1-2, the V gene TRBV4-3; TRBD1 matches 10 bases. The CDR3 loop spans 15 amino acids. Trimming took 4 bases from V and 8 from J; bases not matched to a gene: 10. Germline-derived CDR1 and CDR2 are LGHNA and YSLEER. CDR3 protein: CASSPKRGTGEGYTF. The CDR3 DNA is TGCGCCAGCAGCCCCAAAAGGGGGACAGGGGAAGGCTACACCTTC.

The CDR3 here is CATDRGGNQPQHF. The CDR3 DNA reads TGTGCGACGGACAGGGGTGGCAATCAGCCCCAGCATTTT. This chain connects TRBV30 to TRBJ1-5; 9 bases agree with TRBD1. This CDR3 contains 13 residues. Germline lookup yields CDR1 GTSNPN and CDR2 SVGIG (reference sequence).

The chain employs TRBV28 and TRBJ2-7; 7 bases fit TRBD2. Germline CDR1 is MDHEN and CDR2 is SYDVKM. V lost 3 bases and J lost 2; bases outside the gene matches: 13. The CDR3 runs 17 residues. DNA for the CDR3: TGTGCCAGCAGTTTTGTGGCTAGCGGATTTAGGGCCTACGAGCAGTACTTC. Protein product: CASSFVASGFRAYEQYF.

The chain is built from TRBV11-2 and TRBJ1-4, with TRBD1 identical over 9 bases. With 5 bases clipped from V and 11 bases from J, the junction kept 9 bases outside the gene matches. The germline gives CDR1 SGHAT, CDR2 FQNNGV. The CDR3 is made up of 14 amino acids. The CDR3 sequence: CASSPDRGGLKLFF. In nucleotides, the CDR3 is TGTGCCAGCAGCCCCGACAGGGGGGGGCTGAAACTGTTTTTT.

The J gene is TRBJ2-7, the V gene TRBV11-2, with D perhaps TRBD1 (6 bases). The V end was cut by 6 bases, the J end by 0 bases, with 12 bases between. Per the germline V gene, CDR1 is SGHAT and CDR2 is FQNNGV. The CDR3 has 14 residues. The CDR3, as DNA: TGTGCCAGCAGGGAAAGAGGGGGCTCCTACGAGCAGTACTTC. It yields the protein CASRERGGSYEQYF.

The chain has TRBV5-4 and TRBJ2-4; 8 nucleotides line up with TRBD2. The CDR3 is 16 amino acids. With 3 bases clipped from V and 0 bases from J, the junction kept 5 bases outside the gene matches. The germline V gene encodes CDR1 SGHNT and CDR2 YYREEE (reference sequence). Written as DNA, the CDR3 is TGTGCCAGCAGCTCCAAGCGGGAGCTAGCCAAAAACATTCAGTACTTC. Amino acid sequence: CASSSKRELAKNIQYF.